The rows below give T cell receptor beta chains drawn from one sample of a study of T-cell reconstitution after alpha-beta-depleted transplantation in children. From the PCR reads, TCRdb called clonotypes with MiXCR, one entry per CDR3 protein. Among 40,000 to 60,000 distinct CDR3 sequences listed, roughly 8.7% were seen once. This material consisted of PBMCs, mostly from graft donor cells, taken 60 days after TCRalphabeta/CD19-depleted stem cell transplant. All receptors derive from a male patient aged 2-15 years who had a stem cell transplant for chronic granulomatous disease, so the T cells may come from the graft donor. Both conserved end residues are part of each CDR3. The D gene is left open where the match is weak. Clone size is not always given. Where it is, it says once, few, many or a class for expanded clones.

clone size	V gene	D gene	J gene	CDR3 DNA	CDR3 protein
NA	TRBV20-1	NA	TRBJ1-5	TGCAGTGCTCACGCCAAGCGTGCCCCTGGGGGCAATCAGCCCCAGCATTTT	CSAHAKRAPGGNQPQHF
few	TRBV10-2	NA	TRBJ2-2	TGCGCCAGCAGTGAGGGCACCGGGGAGCTGTTTTTT	CASSEGTGELFF
many	TRBV7-2	NA	TRBJ2-5	TGTGCCAGCAGCCCCCGTGTGGGGGGGCGAGAGACCCAGTACTTC	CASSPRVGGRETQYF
many	TRBV3-1	TRBD2	TRBJ2-7	TGTGCCAGCAGCCTTCATCAAGGACTAGCGGGACGGGTCTACGAGCAGTACTTC	CASSLHQGLAGRVYEQYF
NA	TRBV19	NA	TRBJ2-5	TGTGCCAGCCGGGGGCAGGAGACCCAGTACTTC	CASRGQETQYF
NA	TRBV6-5	NA	TRBJ2-1	TGTGCCAGCAGTTCCCTTTACGGGAGCTACAATGAGCAGTTCTTC	CASSSLYGSYNEQFF
NA	TRBV30	TRBD2	TRBJ2-7	TGTGCCTGGACTAGCGGGACCTACGAGCAGTACTTC	CAWTSGTYEQYF
NA	TRBV20-1	TRBD2	TRBJ2-1	TGCAGTGCCGGGGGAGGGGCGGGAAGGTCCTACAATGAGCAGTTCTTC	CSAGGGAGRSYNEQFF
many	TRBV29-1	TRBD2	TRBJ2-1	TGCAGCGTTGATCGGGGGGGCCACAATGAGCAGTTCTTC	CSVDRGGHNEQFF
few	TRBV3-1	NA	TRBJ1-1	TGTGCCAGCAGCCCCTTATTAAAAGAGATTTACACTGAAGCTTTCTTT	CASSPLLKEIYTEAFF
NA	TRBV7-5	NA	TRBJ2-7	NA	CISVSEAGLAGGTYEQYF
many	TRBV7-9	NA	TRBJ1-4	TGTGCCAGCAGCTTAGCCCACTCTGGGGGGGCTGGAGAAAAACTGTTTTTT	CASSLAHSGGAGEKLFF
medium-sized	TRBV20-1	TRBD2	TRBJ2-7	TGCAGTGCTGACCCCGCTAGCGGGAGTATCAACGAGCAGTACTTC	CSADPASGSINEQYF
many	TRBV28	NA	TRBJ2-7	TGTGCCAGTCACTCGTGGGGCTACGAGCAGTACTTC	CASHSWGYEQYF
many	TRBV5-1	TRBD1	TRBJ2-5	TGCGCCAGCAGCTTGGACAGGGGGTTTCAAGAGACCCAGTACTTC	CASSLDRGFQETQYF
many	TRBV7-2	NA	TRBJ1-1	TGTGCCAGCAGCTTTATGGAGAACACTGAAGCTTTCTTT	CASSFMENTEAFF
many	TRBV7-2	NA	TRBJ2-2	TGTGCCAGCACCCTGACTTCGAACACCGGGGAGCTGTTTTTT	CASTLTSNTGELFF
many	TRBV5-1	NA	TRBJ2-5	TGCGCCAGCAGCGGTAGACAGCTCCAAGAGACCCAGTACTTC	CASSGRQLQETQYF
few	TRBV12-3/TRBV12-4	TRBD2	TRBJ2-2	TGTGCCAGCAGTTTAGTGAGGGGGACTAGCGGGTCCACGAACACCGGGGAGCTGTTTTTT	CASSLVRGTSGSTNTGELFF
many	TRBV4-3	NA	TRBJ1-1	TGCGCCAGCACCCCCAACGTGAACACTGAAGCTTTCTTT	CASTPNVNTEAFF
few	TRBV11-2	TRBD2	TRBJ2-1	TGTGCCAGCAGCTTACTTCCCTTACTGGGGACTACCTTTGACAATGAGCAGTTCTTC	CASSLLPLLGTTFDNEQFF
NA	TRBV29-1	TRBD1	TRBJ1-1	TGCAGCGGACCCAGGGGGCGGGACACTGAAGCTTTCTTT	CSGPRGRDTEAFF
NA	TRBV18	TRBD1	TRBJ1-2	TGTGCCAGCTCCAGGACAGGGGGCGAGAAGAGGTATGGCTACACCTTC	CASSRTGGEKRYGYTF
many	TRBV6-5	TRBD2	TRBJ2-7	TGTGCCAGCAGTTACTCTCGGACTAGCGGGAGGAGGGAGCAGTACTTC	CASSYSRTSGRREQYF
many	TRBV29-1	TRBD2	TRBJ2-1	TGCAGCGTTGTTGGGCCTAGCGGGAGATTTCTCAATGAGCAGTTCTTC	CSVVGPSGRFLNEQFF
NA	TRBV7-2	NA	TRBJ1-2	TGTGCCAGCAGCCAGGGACCCTTCTATGGCTACACCTTC	CASSQGPFYGYTF
many	TRBV12-3/TRBV12-4	NA	TRBJ2-7	TGTGCCAGCACTCTTCAGCGGGACAGTCGCTACGAGCAGTACTTC	CASTLQRDSRYEQYF
many	TRBV4-1	TRBD2	TRBJ2-7	TGCGCCAGCAGCCGAACAAGCGGGAGGGCCCGGGACGAGCAGTACTTC	CASSRTSGRARDEQYF
many	TRBV12-3/TRBV12-4	NA	TRBJ2-2	TGTGCCAGCAGCACTTCGAACTCCGGGGAGCTGTTTTTT	CASSTSNSGELFF
few	TRBV6-1	NA	TRBJ2-1	TGTGCCAGCGGGGGTCGGGGGAGCTCCTACAATGAGCAGTTCTTC	CASGGRGSSYNEQFF
many	TRBV4-1	NA	TRBJ2-7	TGCGCCAGCAGCCAATCGGAGGGGGCGTGGAACGAGCAGTACTTC	CASSQSEGAWNEQYF
many	TRBV11-2	TRBD2	TRBJ2-1	TGTGCCAGCAGCTTAGAGGCTAGCGGGATCCCTGGGGATGAGCAGTTCTTC	CASSLEASGIPGDEQFF
many	TRBV7-2	NA	TRBJ2-1	TGTGCCAGCAGCTTTATCCTCTACAATGAGCAGTTCTTC	CASSFILYNEQFF
NA	TRBV7-3	NA	TRBJ1-2	TGTGCCAGCAGCCCCATGGGCAGCCTGGGCGGCTACACCTTC	CASSPMGSLGGYTF
few	TRBV6-2/TRBV6-3	TRBD1	TRBJ1-2	TGTGCCAGCAGTTATCCCCCACAGGGGGGGTTCGACTATGGCTACACCTTC	CASSYPPQGGFDYGYTF
few	TRBV27	NA	TRBJ2-3	TGTGCCAGCAGTTTATATCAGGGCACAGATACGCAGTATTTT	CASSLYQGTDTQYF
many	TRBV2	TRBD1	TRBJ2-5	TGTGCCAGCAGGGCCGGACAGGGGGTAGAGACCCAGTACTTC	CASRAGQGVETQYF
many	TRBV10-2	TRBD1	TRBJ2-7	TGCGCCAGCAGTGAGACGACGGGACAGTATCGCTCCTACGAGCAGTACTTC	CASSETTGQYRSYEQYF
medium-sized	TRBV27	NA	TRBJ2-7	TGTGCCAGCAGTTTTGGGGCGGCCATGTCCTACGAGCAGTACTTC	CASSFGAAMSYEQYF
many	TRBV6-4	TRBD2	TRBJ2-5	TGTGCCAGCAGTCGACTAGCGGGAGAAAAGACCCAGTACTTC	CASSRLAGEKTQYF
NA	TRBV27	NA	TRBJ1-6	TGTGCCAGCAGTTTATTAGGGGGGGTTGGTTCACCCCTCCACTTT	CASSLLGGVGSPLHF
many	TRBV5-1	NA	TRBJ2-3	TGCGCCAGCAGCTTGGCCCCCTTAACTAGCCCTAGAGGGGATACGCAGTATTTT	CASSLAPLTSPRGDTQYF
many	TRBV11-2	TRBD2	TRBJ2-3	TGTGCCAGCAGCTTAGGGGGCCCTGGGCTTCCAGCGGGGGTTGATACGCAGTATTTT	CASSLGGPGLPAGVDTQYF
many	TRBV7-9	TRBD1	TRBJ2-1	TGTGCCAGCAGCTTGGACAGGGGAAAATACAATGAGCAGTTCTTC	CASSLDRGKYNEQFF
few	TRBV7-9	NA	TRBJ1-1	TGTGCCAGCAGCTCTATCATTGGGGCTTTCTTT	CASSSIIGAFF
many	TRBV3-1	NA	TRBJ2-1	TGTGCCAGCACCCCAACGGTCTCGGCCTACAATGAGCAGTTCTTC	CASTPTVSAYNEQFF
many	TRBV5-1	NA	TRBJ1-3	TGCGCCAGCAGCTTGTTCACACCGAGCTCTGGAAACACCATATATTTT	CASSLFTPSSGNTIYF
many	TRBV6-5	TRBD1	TRBJ2-7	TGTGCCAGCCATAACGGGGGGACAGGGTCTTCCGAGCAGTACTTC	CASHNGGTGSSEQYF
many	TRBV28	NA	TRBJ1-6	TGTGCCAGCTCCCTGGGGGGGAGGGGGAATTCACCCCTCCACTTT	CASSLGGRGNSPLHF
few	TRBV19	TRBD1	TRBJ1-6	TGTGCCAGTAGTATTGGTCCGACAGGGTACTCACCCCTCCACTTT	CASSIGPTGYSPLHF